This T cell receptor (beta chain) was sequenced in a study of identical twins. TCRdb re-derived calls from the 5' RACE reads in MiXCR, one entry per CDR3 protein. The data hold roughly 150,000 distinct CDR3 sequences, with roughly 3.3% observed a single time. CDR1 and CDR2 from the germline V gene are LGHDT and YNNKEL (reference sequence). V lost 5 bases to trimming and J lost 3 bases, with 17 bases between them. This CDR3 contains 15 residues. The TCR comes from a man between 18 and 29 years old in good health. The chain joins TRBV3-1 to TRBJ2-7; perhaps TRBD2 as D (5 bases). The sequencing input was memory T cells sorted from blood. The CDR3 sequence: CASSYSPGGRYEQYF. Here the CDR3 DNA reads TGTGCCAGCAGCTACAGTCCCGGAGGTCGCTACGAGCAGTACTTC.